A selection of T cell receptor beta chains follows, all from one sample in a study of radiation and T cells in renal cell carcinoma. Profiling relied on immunoSEQ multiplex PCR, and the TCRdb table lists in-frame clones only, not all of them. The sample holds about 78,000 clones; roughly nine tenths are singletons and the top ten take around 6%. Source: blood, taken from a patient whose treatment included radiotherapy and nephrectomy. These receptors came from an older woman with renal cell carcinoma. Both conserved end residues are trimmed from each CDR3. A D gene is named only where the DNA matches it firmly.

J gene	V gene	D gene	CDR3 protein
TRBJ1-4	TRBV18	NA	ASSLAGRRGEKLF
TRBJ2-3	TRBV11-2	TRBD2	ASSLMAGGTQDTQY
TRBJ2-7	TRBV29-1	TRBD1	SVVQGQTSYEQY
TRBJ2-3	TRBV6-5	NA	ASSYSQDTQY
TRBJ1-1	TRBV5-1	NA	ASTLRGNTEAF
TRBJ2-2	TRBV6-4	NA	ASSVGSDGTGELF
TRBJ1-2	TRBV19	TRBD1	ASSLTSSGTGHYGYT
TRBJ2-3	TRBV5-3	NA	ARSLGLAPTDTQY
TRBJ2-1	TRBV14	NA	ASSQEQVGNEQF
TRBJ2-2	TRBV6-5	TRBD1	ASNRQGEGELF
TRBJ1-3	TRBV25-1	TRBD1	ASRDQGAGGNTIY
TRBJ1-5	TRBV4-2	TRBD1	ASSPQGFFAGTGTIRNQPQH
TRBJ1-3	TRBV2	NA	ASSEASSGNTIY
TRBJ2-1	TRBV11-2	TRBD1	ASSLNTGGVHNEQF
TRBJ2-2	TRBV19	TRBD1	ASRQGMGGGELF
TRBJ1-3	TRBV9	NA	ASSVLDRSGNTIY
TRBJ1-3	TRBV19	NA	ASSIDRLGNTIY
TRBJ1-2	TRBV28	NA	ASRQGTLNYGYT
TRBJ2-7	TRBV7-2	TRBD1	ASQRDRVNEQY
TRBJ1-6	TRBV13	NA	ASSWTSGDLDSPLH
TRBJ2-1	TRBV7-3	TRBD1	ASSPGGTGDNEQF
TRBJ1-1	TRBV4-2	NA	ASSQVQGGPNTEAF
TRBJ1-1	TRBV6-6	TRBD1	ASSYARQGESAF
TRBJ2-3	TRBV6-1	NA	ASSEAPYSTDTQY
TRBJ2-1	TRBV6-1	NA	ASSEQF
TRBJ1-4	TRBV30	NA	AWSPPNEKLF
TRBJ1-4	TRBV5-1	TRBD1	ASSPDRGTNEKLF
TRBJ1-2	TRBV6-1	TRBD1	ASSEAGQGGYGYT
TRBJ1-5	TRBV15	NA	ATSSIPQGAGNQPQH
TRBJ1-1	TRBV5-1	NA	ASSLEQGNTEAF
TRBJ1-2	TRBV6-5	TRBD1	ASMRGQGDYGYT
TRBJ2-3	TRBV27	TRBD2	ASGNIGGGAGDTQY
TRBJ1-1	TRBV5-1	TRBD1	ASSFAGQGGTEAF
TRBJ2-1	TRBV19	NA	ASSIDPGSSYNEQF
TRBJ2-5	TRBV7-6	TRBD2	ASSPRTSGGLFQETQY
TRBJ1-1	TRBV6-6	NA	AGRADTRNTEAF
TRBJ1-5	TRBV19	NA	ASSGRGNQPQH
TRBJ1-1	TRBV28	NA	ASSFGRVTEAF